This T cell receptor beta chain was identified in a study of tumor-infiltrating lymphocytes in glioblastoma multiforme. This CDR3 is 12 amino acids long. V lost 2 bases, J lost 2 bases, and 1 base lay in between. Germline CDR1 reads SGHNT; CDR2 reads YYREEE (reference sequence). TCRB libraries came from RNA via three nested multiplex PCR rounds. MiXCR, applied by TCRdb to the multiplex PCR reads, yields one record per CDR3 protein. The table includes 20,000 or so distinct CDR3 sequences, 60% to 80% detected once. This clonotype originated in a male donor with glioblastoma. J is TRBJ2-2 and V is TRBV5-4; D is undetermined. Sequenced material: peripheral blood. The CDR3 loop is CASSFNTGELFF. The CDR3, as DNA: TGTGCCAGCAGCTTCAACACCGGGGAGCTGTTTTTT.